Described below is a single T cell receptor beta chain sequence and its context. These data are taken from a study of CD8 T cells in Susac syndrome. Trimming left V 8 bases short and J 8 bases short, with 7 bases between. CDR1 is MNHEY, CDR2 SVGAGI, per germline. There are 10 residues in the CDR3. CD8+ and CD4+ T cells from blood underwent TCR beta sequencing, which was carried out in a high-throughput format. The multiple sclerosis controls were treatment-naive patients with relapsing-remitting disease that was stable or active. RNA amounts of roughly 0.45 to 1 ug underwent reverse transcription with random hexamers. immunoSEQ multiplex PCR amplified TCR beta CDR3 across 54 Vbeta, 13 Jbeta. TCRdb used MiXCR to reprocess the immunoSEQ multiplex PCR reads, holding one entry per CDR3 protein. The sample has tens of thousands of distinct CDR3 sequences; around 90% are singletons.

The sequence came from a human donor with multiple sclerosis. This rearrangement joins TRBV6-5 to TRBJ2-1; D may be TRBD1 or TRBD2 (6 bases each). The sequenced sample consisted of CD8+ T cells from PBMCs. CDR3 DNA sequence: TGTGCCAGCGGGGGGCATGAGCAGTTCTTC. Encoded protein: CASGGHEQFF.